These T cell receptor beta chains were read from a single sample in a study of read filtering for tumor transcriptome and immune sequencing. TCRdb used MiXCR to reprocess the reads, holding one entry per CDR3 protein. The sample includes some 9,000 distinct CDR3 sequences, roughly 15% of them seen just once. The sample taken for sequencing was a population of CD138-negative cells sorted from bone marrow. The source is a donor at least 40 years old with multiple myeloma. The conserved cysteine and the conserved F or W are not part of the CDR3 here. The order of the fields is V gene, D gene, J gene, CDR3 protein. The D gene is left open where the match is weak.

TRBV5-4	TRBD2	TRBJ2-3	ASSPGTSGDSDTQY
TRBV20-1	-	TRBJ2-7	SARDAGPLLEQY
TRBV7-9	-	TRBJ2-1	ASGQGVNEQF
TRBV28	-	TRBJ2-1	ASSLRAVSNEQF
TRBV20-1	-	TRBJ1-4	SAQEAQALGEKLF
TRBV7-9	-	TRBJ1-2	ASSLEMRPDGYT
TRBV27	-	TRBJ1-2	ASSFLAGLALGPIN
TRBV28	-	TRBJ1-2	ASSLIPPNPNYGYT
TRBV7-9	TRBD1	TRBJ2-7	ASSLGSGGYEQY
TRBV7-8	-	TRBJ2-3	ASSRSTDTQY
TRBV27	-	TRBJ1-5	ASSLLASNQPQH
TRBV20-1	TRBD1	TRBJ2-1	SVLDRGPNEQF
TRBV5-1	TRBD1	TRBJ1-1	ASSLAGQGEEAF
TRBV29-1	-	TRBJ1-1	SVVVHSRADAEAF
TRBV3-1	-	TRBJ2-2	ASSPGGGTHTGELF
TRBV7-9	-	TRBJ2-2	ASSPGGTGWINTGELF
TRBV7-2	-	TRBJ1-1	ASSLVGKEAF
TRBV28	TRBD1	TRBJ1-5	ASKGTGHNQPQH
TRBV14	TRBD2	TRBJ2-1	ASSQVAGGYNKQL
TRBV7-2	-	TRBJ2-6	ASRRDLSSGANVLT
TRBV5-1	-	TRBJ2-7	ASSGVGEFWDEQY
TRBV19	TRBD1	TRBJ2-2	ASSTDREKVGGELF
TRBV20-1	-	TRBJ2-4	SYGEALAKNIQH
TRBV7-3	-	TRBJ2-7	ASSLMGGGYEQY
TRBV2	TRBD2	TRBJ2-5	ASGTSVETQY
TRBV20-1	-	TRBJ2-1	SASSLASEQF
TRBV3-1	-	TRBJ2-3	ASSQGFPDTQY
TRBV30	TRBD2	TRBJ2-3	AWSVRSGMTDTQY
TRBV7-9	-	TRBJ1-2	ASSWGRIGYT
TRBV28	-	TRBJ2-4	ASSLRMDKNIQY
TRBV6-6	-	TRBJ1-4	ASSYSIGGAGEKLF
TRBV5-1	-	TRBJ2-7	ASSLASQGKEQY
TRBV7-8	TRBD1	TRBJ1-5	ASSLTGGNQPQH
TRBV12-3/TRBV12-4	TRBD2	TRBJ2-1	ASSLGLAGAVYEQF
TRBV7-9	TRBD1	TRBJ1-1	ASSNQGGMNTEAF
TRBV20-1	-	TRBJ2-1	NARGQIKGGSYNVQF
TRBV19	TRBD2	TRBJ2-3	ASSAGGGSNTQY
TRBV12-3/TRBV12-4	TRBD2	TRBJ2-5	ASCLAGGRETQY
TRBV7-2	-	TRBJ2-4	ASSLLGGGGQNIQY
TRBV13	TRBD1	TRBJ2-1	ASSTGTGQF
TRBV29-1	-	TRBJ1-1	SVFPSAGTAEAS
TRBV12-3/TRBV12-4	TRBD1	TRBJ2-5	ASSTGTGKETQY
TRBV12-3/TRBV12-4	-	TRBJ2-5	ASSRDSGGKETQY
TRBV2	-	TRBJ2-2	ASSYSGTGELF
TRBV10-3	-	TRBJ1-5	AISERGDIVSNQPQH
TRBV5-6	TRBD2	TRBJ2-1	ASSLGAGDIDEQF
TRBV7-2	-	TRBJ2-7	ARSPQANELY